Listed below are T cell receptor beta chains from one sample, sequenced in a study of blood T cell repertoires in COVID-19. The assay was immunoSEQ multiplex PCR, and TCRdb's table has in-frame clones only and misses some. The sample shows roughly 320,000 clones, 70% to 90% of them seen only once. Material for sequencing was peripheral blood. All receptors come from a human donor in a cohort sampled during active COVID-19. Each CDR3 is given with its conserved first and last residue. The D gene is left open where the match is weak. Where a row states a size, it is once, few, many or the class of an expanded clone; other rows omit it.

D gene	clone size	V gene	J gene	CDR3 DNA	CDR3 protein
NA	once	TRBV19	TRBJ1-1	TGTGCCAGTAGTATTCAATCCACTGAAGCTTTCTTT	CASSIQSTEAFF
NA	NA	TRBV11-2	TRBJ2-1	TGTGCCAGCAGCTTAGGGCAGACCGGAGGGAATGAGCAGTTCTTC	CASSLGQTGGNEQFF
NA	NA	TRBV30	TRBJ1-2	TGTGCCTGGAGTGTAAGGGGTACAAACTCCTTC	CAWSVRGTNSF
TRBD1	once	TRBV10-1	TRBJ2-7	TGCGCCAGCAGTCCCGGGACAGGGGCAGGGTACGAGCAGTACTTC	CASSPGTGAGYEQYF
TRBD1	NA	TRBV5-1	TRBJ2-3	TGCGCCAGCGGTTGGACAGGGGGTACAGATACGCAGTATTTT	CASGWTGGTDTQYF
NA	NA	TRBV9	TRBJ1-1	TGTGCCAGCAGCGTTGAGGGTAGGACTGAAGCTTTCTTT	CASSVEGRTEAFF
TRBD1	NA	TRBV7-9	TRBJ1-1	TGTGCCAGCAGCTCCCGGGACAGTTTTACTGAAGCTTTCTTT	CASSSRDSFTEAFF
TRBD1	NA	TRBV27	TRBJ2-1	TGTGCCAGCAGTTTCATCCGGGACAGGGGCAATGAGCAGTTCTTC	CASSFIRDRGNEQFF
TRBD2	NA	TRBV11-3	TRBJ2-1	TGTGCCAGCAGCTCGGGACTAGCAGATGAGCAGTTCTTC	CASSSGLADEQFF
NA	NA	TRBV11-2	TRBJ2-6	TGTGCCAGCAGCTTGGGGGCGGCTGGGGCCAACGTCCTGACTTTC	CASSLGAAGANVLTF
NA	once	TRBV5-1	TRBJ2-2	TGCGCCAGCAACAGGGTTGAAGGCACCGGGGAGCTGTTTTTT	CASNRVEGTGELFF
TRBD1	NA	TRBV19	TRBJ1-5	TGTGCCAGTAGCTGGTCGGGACAGACGGGGCAGCCCCAGCATTTT	CASSWSGQTGQPQHF
NA	NA	TRBV3-1/TRBV3-2	TRBJ1-2	TGTGCCAGCAGCCACCGACAGGATTATGGCTACACCTTC	CASSHRQDYGYTF
NA	few	TRBV9	TRBJ1-1	TGTGCCAGCAGCGTTGGCGGGGGGGAGAACACTGAAGCTTTCTTT	CASSVGGGENTEAFF
NA	NA	TRBV14	TRBJ1-3	TGTGCCAGCAGCCAAGAGATGGGCTTTCTTGGAAACACCATATATTTT	CASSQEMGFLGNTIYF
TRBD1	few	TRBV30	TRBJ2-5	TGTGCCTGGAGTGTGGAGACAGGGAGTGGAGAGACCCAGTACTTC	CAWSVETGSGETQYF
NA	NA	TRBV7-6	TRBJ1-3	TGTGCCAGCAGGCTCACGGCGGAAACTGGAAACACCATATATTTT	CASRLTAETGNTIYF
NA	few	TRBV9	TRBJ1-6	TGTGCCAGCAGTCTGGGGCAGCCTAATTCACCCCTCCACTTT	CASSLGQPNSPLHF
TRBD2	NA	TRBV6-5	TRBJ2-4	TGTGCCAGCAGTACCCCTAGCGGGGGGAGGGGCATTCAGTACTTC	CASSTPSGGRGIQYF
TRBD2	NA	TRBV7-2	TRBJ2-5	TGTGCCAGCAGCCCTATAGGACTAGCGGGTGGTGAGACCCAGTACTTC	CASSPIGLAGGETQYF
NA	NA	TRBV19	TRBJ1-2	TGTGCCAGTAGTCTACCTCAGGGGTATGGCTACACCTTC	CASSLPQGYGYTF
TRBD1	NA	TRBV29-1	TRBJ1-1	TGCAGCGTGACCGACACCTCAGGGGGTGAAGCTTTCTTT	CSVTDTSGGEAFF
NA	NA	TRBV9	TRBJ1-4	TGTGCCAGCAGCGTAGGTCCAAGCCATGAAAAACTGTTTTTT	CASSVGPSHEKLFF
TRBD1	few	TRBV10-1	TRBJ1-2	TGCGCCAGGGACAGGGAGGCCTATGGCTACACCTTC	CARDREAYGYTF
NA	NA	TRBV9	TRBJ1-1	TGTGCCAGCAGCGTTGGCAAGAACACTGAAGCTTTCTTT	CASSVGKNTEAFF
TRBD1	NA	TRBV10-1	TRBJ2-5	TGCGCCAGCAGTGACAGGGGGCGAGAGACCCAGTACTTC	CASSDRGRETQYF
NA	NA	TRBV19	TRBJ2-7	TGTGCCAGTAGTCCCGCCATATACAGCTCCTACGAGCAGTACTTC	CASSPAIYSSYEQYF
TRBD2	NA	TRBV7-8	TRBJ2-1	TGTGCCAGCAGCAAGCAGCGGGGGGGCATCTACAATGAGCAGTTCTTC	CASSKQRGGIYNEQFF
NA	once	TRBV2	TRBJ1-5	TGTGCCAGCAGTGCCGGGTTAGATCAGCCCCAGCATTTT	CASSAGLDQPQHF
TRBD2	NA	TRBV5-1	TRBJ2-7	TGCGCCAGCAGCCTGGGACTAGCGGGGGGTCAGCAGTACTTC	CASSLGLAGGQQYF
NA	once	TRBV27	TRBJ2-1	TGTGCCAGCAGTTTATCAAGGCGGGGGCATGGGCTTTACAATGAGCAGTTCTTC	CASSLSRRGHGLYNEQFF
TRBD2	NA	TRBV9	TRBJ2-3	TGTGCCAGCAGCCTTTGGGGGGGTGATACGCAGTATTTT	CASSLWGGDTQYF
NA	NA	TRBV6-5	TRBJ1-2	TGTGCCAGCAGGCGCCCGGGGGAGTATGGCTACACCTTC	CASRRPGEYGYTF
TRBD1	NA	TRBV12-5	TRBJ1-4	TGTGCTACCACAACAGGGGGAAAGAATGAAAAACTGTTTTTT	CATTTGGKNEKLFF
NA	NA	TRBV4-1	TRBJ1-5	TGCGCCAGCAGCCGAGGCATTGGTCAGCCCCAGCATTTT	CASSRGIGQPQHF
NA	NA	TRBV2	TRBJ1-4	TGTGCCGGTAGACGGGGGGCGAATGAAAAACTGTTTTTT	CAGRRGANEKLFF
TRBD1	NA	TRBV19	TRBJ1-2	TGTGCCAGTAGTCTTTTACAGGGGGCGCGCACCTTC	CASSLLQGARTF
TRBD1	few	TRBV6-1	TRBJ2-3	TGTGCCAGCAGTGAAAGAGAGGACAGGGGGCGCAGGGATACGCAGTATTTT	CASSEREDRGRRDTQYF
TRBD1	few	TRBV6-1	TRBJ1-4	TGTGCCAGCAGTGAAGTCGGGACAGGGGGCGAAAAACTGTTTTTT	CASSEVGTGGEKLFF
TRBD1	NA	TRBV5-1	TRBJ1-5	TGCGCCAGCAGCTCGACAGGGGGAAGCAATCAGCCCCAGCATTTT	CASSSTGGSNQPQHF